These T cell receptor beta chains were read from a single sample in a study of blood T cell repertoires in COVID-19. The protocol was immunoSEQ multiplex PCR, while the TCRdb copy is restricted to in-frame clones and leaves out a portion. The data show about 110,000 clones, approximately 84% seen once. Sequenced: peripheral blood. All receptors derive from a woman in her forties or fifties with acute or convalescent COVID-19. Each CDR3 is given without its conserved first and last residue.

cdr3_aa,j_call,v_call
ASGPLSTDTQY,TRBJ2-3,TRBV12-5
ASLPRMDSPLH,TRBJ1-6,TRBV6-5
ASSQEVWGTSPTEAF,TRBJ1-1,TRBV3-1/TRBV3-2
ASRGSNSGNTIY,TRBJ1-3,TRBV28
ASSRGSGGRYGYT,TRBJ1-2,TRBV2
ASQLAGNYGYT,TRBJ1-2,TRBV6-5
ASSPRGGGYNEQF,TRBJ2-1,TRBV7-3
ASRPGTGTANYGYT,TRBJ1-2,TRBV5-1
ASSSPGSNYGYT,TRBJ1-2,TRBV7-3
ASSQELRGAAYEQY,TRBJ2-7,TRBV4-1
ASSLGTGGYEQY,TRBJ2-7,TRBV11-2
ASSGVGERNTEAF,TRBJ1-1,TRBV5-4
ASSVETGRGEKLF,TRBJ1-4,TRBV6-5
AISDRGRDRGINNEQF,TRBJ2-1,TRBV10-3
SASPGEGYGYT,TRBJ1-2,TRBV20-1
SAQQGIYGEAF,TRBJ1-1,TRBV29-1
ATKVPQVPPLEAF,TRBJ1-1,TRBV10-1
ASSLVSSTNYGYT,TRBJ1-2,TRBV7-9
ASSQDPEGAGTEAF,TRBJ1-1,TRBV3-1/TRBV3-2
ASSTQNSNTEAF,TRBJ1-1,TRBV5-1
ASSQAPRDSHTAAF,TRBJ1-1,TRBV4-1
ASSPLTGTAQETQY,TRBJ2-5,TRBV11-3
ASSRELGTEAF,TRBJ1-1,TRBV6-1
ASSLTGVFGANVLT,TRBJ2-6,TRBV7-6